This TCR beta chain is from a study of blood T cell repertoires in COVID-19. Original handling: Using reference gene primer amplification, nucleated cell counts were estimated. The method was immunoSEQ multiplex PCR; TCRdb's version includes in-frame clones alone and lacks a portion of them. From that table come the V and J calls and clone size; the DNA was used to work out D and trimming. The sample lists 250,000 to 300,000 clones, 65% to 85% occurring once. The ends were cut back, 2 bases at V and 3 bases at J, with 14 bases in the middle. The CDR3 covers 16 residues. Per germline, CDR1 GTSNPN and CDR2 SVGIG (reference sequence).

The receptor's source is a man at least 80 years old with acute or convalescent COVID-19. The source material was peripheral blood. J is TRBJ2-6 and V is TRBV30, with a weak D call TRBD1 (6 bases). DNA for the CDR3: TGTGCCTGGAGTTACTACACAGGGCGTGGGGCCAACGTCCTGACTTTC. Its translation is CAWSYYTGRGANVLTF.